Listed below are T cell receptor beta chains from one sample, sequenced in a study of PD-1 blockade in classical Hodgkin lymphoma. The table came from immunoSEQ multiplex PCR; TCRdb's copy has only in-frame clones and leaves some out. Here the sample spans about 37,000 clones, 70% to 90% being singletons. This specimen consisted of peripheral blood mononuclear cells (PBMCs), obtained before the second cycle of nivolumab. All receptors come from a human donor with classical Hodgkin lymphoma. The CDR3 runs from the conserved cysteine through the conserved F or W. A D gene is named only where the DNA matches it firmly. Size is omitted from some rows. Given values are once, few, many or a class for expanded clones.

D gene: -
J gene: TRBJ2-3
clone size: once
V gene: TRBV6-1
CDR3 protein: CASSDGPVDTQYF
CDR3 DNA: TGTGCCAGCAGTGATGGCCCGGTGGATACGCAGTATTTT

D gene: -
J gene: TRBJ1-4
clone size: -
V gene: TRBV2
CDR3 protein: CASTAFPTNEKLFF
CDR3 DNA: TGTGCCAGCACAGCGTTCCCAACTAATGAAAAACTGTTTTTT

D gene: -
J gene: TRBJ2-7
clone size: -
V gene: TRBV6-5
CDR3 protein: CASSYHGDGRYEQYF
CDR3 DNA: TGTGCCAGCAGTTACCATGGGGATGGTCGGTACGAGCAGTACTTC

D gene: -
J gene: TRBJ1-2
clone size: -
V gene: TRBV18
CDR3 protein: CASSGRSYGYTF
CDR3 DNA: TGTGCCAGCTCAGGTCGGTCCTATGGCTACACCTTC

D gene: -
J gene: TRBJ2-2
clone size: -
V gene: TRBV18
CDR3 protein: CASSPKKIVSNSVAFF
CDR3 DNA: TGTGCCAGCTCACCTAAGAAGATCGTCTCGAATTCGGTTGCGTTTTTT

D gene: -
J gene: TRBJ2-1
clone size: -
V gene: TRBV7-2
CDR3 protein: CASSPWYSEQFF
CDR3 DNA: TGTGCCAGCAGCCCGTGGTATTCTGAGCAGTTCTTC

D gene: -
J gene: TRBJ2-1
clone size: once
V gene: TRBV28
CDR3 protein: CASRRAVSSEFF
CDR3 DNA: TGTGCCAGCAGGAGGGCGGTTAGCTCTGAGTTCTTC

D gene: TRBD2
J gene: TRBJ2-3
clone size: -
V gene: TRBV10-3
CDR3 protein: CAIKTEREGRTDTQYF
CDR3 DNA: TGTGCCATCAAGACGGAGCGGGAGGGGCGCACAGATACGCAGTATTTT

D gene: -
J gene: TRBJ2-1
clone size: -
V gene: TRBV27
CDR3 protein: CASSPPIWESYNEQFF
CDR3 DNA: TGTGCCAGCAGTCCCCCCATTTGGGAATCGTACAATGAGCAGTTCTTC

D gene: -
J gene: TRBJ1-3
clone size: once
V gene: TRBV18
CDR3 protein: CASFPGSGNTIYF
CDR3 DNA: TGTGCCAGCTTTCCAGGGTCTGGAAACACCATATATTTT